This T cell receptor beta chain was sequenced for a study of CDR3 diversity in severe acne. A single record per CDR3 protein comes from TCRdb applying MiXCR to the PCR reads. This table has 85,000 to 120,000 distinct CDR3 sequences, approximately 47% appearing once. Germline CDR1 reads SQVTM; CDR2 reads ANQGSEA. CDR3 length equals 10 residues. Worth noting for this clonotype: This may be a read error: a much more frequent sequence differs by one nucleotide.

This chain links TRBV29-1 with TRBJ1-2; D is unclear. This TCR derives from a male donor with acne. The source material was blood. CDR3 bases: TGCAGCGTTTTCGGAAATGGCTGCACCTTC. Protein: CSVFGNGCTF.